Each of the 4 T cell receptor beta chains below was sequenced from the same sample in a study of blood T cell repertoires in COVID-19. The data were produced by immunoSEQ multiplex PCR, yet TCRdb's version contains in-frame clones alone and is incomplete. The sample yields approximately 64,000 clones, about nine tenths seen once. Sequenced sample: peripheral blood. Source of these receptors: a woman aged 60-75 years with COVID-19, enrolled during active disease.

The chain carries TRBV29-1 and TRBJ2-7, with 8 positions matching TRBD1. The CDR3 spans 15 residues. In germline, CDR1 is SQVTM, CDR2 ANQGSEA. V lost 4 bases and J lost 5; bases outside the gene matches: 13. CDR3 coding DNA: TGCAGCGTTGGGGGGACCGGGACAGGATTACACGAGCAGTACTTC. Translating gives CSVGGTGTGLHEQYF.

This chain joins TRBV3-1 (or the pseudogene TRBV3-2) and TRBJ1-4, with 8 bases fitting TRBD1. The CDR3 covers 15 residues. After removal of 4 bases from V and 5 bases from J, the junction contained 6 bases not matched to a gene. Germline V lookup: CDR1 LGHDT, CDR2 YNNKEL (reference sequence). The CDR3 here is CASSPRTGLNEKLFF. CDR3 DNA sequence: TGTGCCAGCAGCCCTCGGACAGGGTTGAATGAAAAACTGTTTTTT.

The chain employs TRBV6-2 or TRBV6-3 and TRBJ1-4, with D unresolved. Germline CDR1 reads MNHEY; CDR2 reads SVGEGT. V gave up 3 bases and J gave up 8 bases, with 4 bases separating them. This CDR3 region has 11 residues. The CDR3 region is CASSYGEKLFF. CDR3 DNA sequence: TGTGCCAGCAGTTATGGCGAAAAACTGTTTTTT.

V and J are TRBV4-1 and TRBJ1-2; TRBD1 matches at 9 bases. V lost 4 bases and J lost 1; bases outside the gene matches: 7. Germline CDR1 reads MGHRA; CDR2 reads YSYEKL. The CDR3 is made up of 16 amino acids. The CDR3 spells CASSRDRAVFNYGYTF. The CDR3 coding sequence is TGCGCCAGCAGCCGGGACAGGGCCGTGTTTAACTATGGCTACACCTTC.